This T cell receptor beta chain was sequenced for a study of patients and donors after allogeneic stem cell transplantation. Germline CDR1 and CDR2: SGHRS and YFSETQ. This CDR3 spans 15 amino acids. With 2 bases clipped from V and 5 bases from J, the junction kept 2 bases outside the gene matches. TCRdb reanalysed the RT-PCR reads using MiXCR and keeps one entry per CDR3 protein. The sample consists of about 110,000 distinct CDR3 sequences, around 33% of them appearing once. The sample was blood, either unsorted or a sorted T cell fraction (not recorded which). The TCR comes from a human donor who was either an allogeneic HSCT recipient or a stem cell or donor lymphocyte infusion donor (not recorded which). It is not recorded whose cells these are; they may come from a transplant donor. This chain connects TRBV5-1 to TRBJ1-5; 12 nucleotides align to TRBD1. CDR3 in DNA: TGCGCCAGCAGCTTAGGGACAGGGGGCGATCAGCCCCAGCATTTT. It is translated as CASSLGTGGDQPQHF.